The 16 T cell receptor beta chains below all came from one sample that was sequenced in a study of T cells in Graves' hyperthyroidism and ophthalmopathy. Amplified regions were TCR beta CDR3 sequences from RNA transcripts. Carried out on the TCR CDR3, a first-round RT-PCR used the HTBI primer set. From the multiplex PCR reads, TCRdb called clonotypes with MiXCR, one entry per CDR3 protein. The sample yields hundreds of thousands of distinct CDR3 sequences, approximately 15% seen once. The sequencing sample was made of blood. The receptors originated from a woman between 18 and 29 years old with Graves' hyperthyroidism.

The rearrangement uses TRBV7-9 and TRBJ1-4, with D uncertain. The V end lost 5 bases, the J end lost 4 bases, and 14 bases lay between the germline ends. The germline gives CDR1 SEHNR, CDR2 FQNEAQ (reference sequence). CDR3 length equals 15 residues. Here the CDR3 reads CASSPHKAFNEKLFF. CDR3 DNA sequence: TGTGCCAGCAGCCCACACAAAGCCTTTAATGAAAAACTGTTTTTT.

J is TRBJ2-1 and V is TRBV6-1; TRBD2 agrees at 15 bases. Unmatched junction bases numbered 12, after V lost 2 bases and J lost 1 base. The CDR3 is 21 amino acids. Germline CDR1 MNHNS, CDR2 SASEGT. The chain's CDR3 is CASSERWTSGRGPLSYNEQFF. In DNA form, the CDR3 reads TGTGCCAGCAGTGAAAGATGGACTAGCGGGAGGGGCCCTCTTTCCTACAATGAGCAGTTCTTC.

The chain has TRBV7-9 and TRBJ1-6, with no clear D. The V end lost 3 bases, the J end lost 8 bases, and 14 bases lay between the germline ends. This CDR3 contains 15 residues. Germline V gene data show CDR1 as SEHNR and CDR2 as FQNEAQ (reference sequence). CDR3 in amino acids: CASSLSRQPHSPLHF. For the CDR3, the DNA is TGTGCCAGCAGCTTGAGTCGGCAGCCACATTCACCCCTCCACTTT.

This sequence joins TRBV6-1 and TRBJ2-6; unclear D gene. The ends were cut back, 5 bases at V and 1 base at J, with 9 bases in the middle. From germline, CDR1 is MNHNS and CDR2 SASEGT. This CDR3 is built from 15 residues. Written as DNA, the CDR3 is TGTGCCAGCAGTCGGTCAGCTTCTGGGGCCAACGTCCTGACTTTC. Its translation is CASSRSASGANVLTF.

There are a few counts of this clonotype. This chain joins TRBV5-1 and TRBJ2-7; TRBD1 aligns across 9 bases. Germline V gene data show CDR1 as SGHRS and CDR2 as YFSETQ. The junction had 7 bases not matched to a gene; V was cut back by 3 bases and J by 3 bases. The CDR3 is 15 residues long. Here the CDR3 reads CASSSTGTGLYEQYF. CDR3 DNA: TGCGCCAGCAGCTCCACCGGGACAGGGCTCTACGAGCAGTACTTC.

This clonotype was observed at least ten times. The chain joins TRBV18 to TRBJ1-2; 7 nucleotides match TRBD1. Germline lookup yields CDR1 KGHSH and CDR2 LQKENI. V was pared by 6 bases and J by 8 bases, with 15 bases of the junction left unmatched. The CDR3 extends over 15 amino acids. CDR3 coding DNA: TGTGCCAGCTCGTCCGAGTACAGGGGTGTGGAGGGCTACACCTTC. This translates into CASSSEYRGVEGYTF.

Concerning this clonotype itself: Being one base from a much bigger clone, this may be a read error. V and J are TRBV2 and TRBJ2-1, with 9 bases that match TRBD2. TRBJ2-7 explains the end of the DNA better; the J call may be wrong. CDR3 length equals 16 residues. CDR1 is SNHLY, CDR2 FYNNEI, per germline. CDR3 region: CASSPQREEVFNEQYF. The CDR3, as DNA: TGTGCCAGCAGCCCCCAGCGGGAGGAGGTGTTCAATGAGCAGTACTTC.

The sample holds many counts of this clonotype. The chain is built from TRBV5-1 and TRBJ2-7; 8 bases map to TRBD2. V lost 1 base, J lost 4 bases, and 7 bases stayed unmatched. CDR1 SGHRS and CDR2 YFSETQ come from the germline V gene. This CDR3 contains 15 residues. The CDR3 nucleotides read TGCGCCAGCAGCTTGTACAGCGGGGGAGTTTACGAGCAGTACTTC. Its protein product is CASSLYSGGVYEQYF.

This clonotype was picked up many times. The chain links TRBV4-1 to TRBJ1-1, with D perhaps matching TRBD1 (6 bases). The germline V and J ends were trimmed by 4 bases and 7 bases, with 7 bases remaining between them. Germline V CDR1 and CDR2: MGHRA, YSYEKL. The CDR3 loop spans 11 amino acids. The CDR3 DNA sequence: TGCGCCAGCAGCCGCAGGGGTGAAGCTTTCTTT. Amino acids: CASSRRGEAFF.

The chain joins TRBV4-1 to TRBJ2-5, with D perhaps given as TRBD1 or TRBD2 (5 bases each). Germline-derived CDR1 and CDR2 are MGHRA and YSYEKL. The CDR3 runs 13 residues. Trimming pared 3 bases from V and 4 bases from J, leaving 9 bases between. For the CDR3, the DNA is TGCGCCAGCAGCCAGGCAGGGACAGAGACCCAGTACTTC. Translating it yields CASSQAGTETQYF.

This clonotype was seen repeatedly, ten times or more. J is TRBJ2-3 and V is TRBV7-3, with 11 nucleotides matching TRBD2. The CDR3 spans 14 residues. J was trimmed by 6 bases and V by 5 bases; bases with no gene match: 4. Germline V lookup: CDR1 SGHTA, CDR2 FQGTGA. CDR3 region: CASSTGTSGDTQYF. The CDR3 DNA reads as TGTGCCAGCAGCACTGGGACTAGCGGTGATACGCAGTATTTT.

This clonotype was seen ten or more times. The V and J genes are TRBV4-1 and TRBJ2-1; D may be TRBD2 (6 bases). The CDR3 extends over 16 amino acids. V was cut by 1 base and J by 7 bases, with 17 bases left in between. The germline CDR1 and CDR2 sequences are MGHRA and YSYEKL. The CDR3 DNA is TGCGCCAGCAGCCAAGTGGCGCGGGGACTGGGGAATGAGCAGTTCTTC. Translated: CASSQVARGLGNEQFF.

Concerning this clonotype itself: This could be a read error, since a much larger clone is one nucleotide away. The rearrangement uses TRBV11-2 and TRBJ2-5; possible D gene TRBD2, 5 bases. Germline CDR1 reads SGHAT; CDR2 reads FQNNGV. CDR3 length equals 14 residues. V was cut by 8 bases and J by 1 base, with 14 bases left in between. CDR3 in amino acids: CASGRWEPQETQYF. Written as DNA, the CDR3 is TGTGCCAGCGGCCGGTGGGAGCCCCAAGAGACCCAGTACTTC.

The chain couples TRBV5-1 to TRBJ2-6; D perhaps matches TRBD2 (5 bases). Trimming cost V 2 bases and J 2 bases, with 17 bases left between them. CDR1 and CDR2 (germline): SGHRS, YFSETQ. There are 18 residues in the CDR3. The CDR3 sequence is CASSLFFGVPTGANVLTF. The CDR3 DNA follows: TGCGCCAGCAGCTTATTCTTCGGGGTTCCGACTGGGGCCAACGTCCTGACTTTC.

V and J are TRBV13 and TRBJ2-3, with a tentative D call TRBD2 (6 bases). This CDR3 is built from 15 residues. V dropped 5 bases and J dropped 2 bases, with 14 bases sitting between them. Germline V gene lookup returns CDR1 PRHDT and CDR2 FYEKMQ (reference sequence). The CDR3 protein is CASSGGTGLTDTQYF. Written as DNA, the CDR3 is TGTGCCAGCAGCGGGGGGACGGGCCTCACAGATACGCAGTATTTT.

This clonotype was found once. The chain carries TRBV20-1 and TRBJ1-3, with D perhaps TRBD1 (5 bases). Trimming pared 5 bases from V and 0 bases from J, leaving 11 bases between. Germline CDR1 and CDR2: DFQATT and SNEGSKA (reference sequence). The CDR3 spans 14 residues. CDR3 amino acids: CSAGTGTSGNTIYF. CDR3 nucleotide sequence: TGCAGTGCTGGTACAGGTACCTCTGGAAACACCATATATTTT.